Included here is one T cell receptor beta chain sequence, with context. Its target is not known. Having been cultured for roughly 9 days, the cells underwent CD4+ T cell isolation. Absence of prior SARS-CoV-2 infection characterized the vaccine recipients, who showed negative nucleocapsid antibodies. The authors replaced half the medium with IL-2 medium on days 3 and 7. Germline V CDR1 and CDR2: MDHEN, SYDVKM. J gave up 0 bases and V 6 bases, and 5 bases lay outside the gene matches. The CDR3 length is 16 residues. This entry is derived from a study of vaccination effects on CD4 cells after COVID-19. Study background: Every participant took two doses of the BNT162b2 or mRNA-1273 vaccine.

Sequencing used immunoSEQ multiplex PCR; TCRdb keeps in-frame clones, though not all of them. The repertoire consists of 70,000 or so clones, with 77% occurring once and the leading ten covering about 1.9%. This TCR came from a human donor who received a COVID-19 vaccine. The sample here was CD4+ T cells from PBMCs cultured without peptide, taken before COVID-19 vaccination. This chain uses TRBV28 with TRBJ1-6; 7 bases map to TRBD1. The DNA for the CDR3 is TGTGCCAGCAGAACGCAGGGGGTCTCCTATAATTCACCCCTCCACTTT. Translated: CASRTQGVSYNSPLHF.